The 18 T cell receptor beta chains listed next were all sequenced from one sample in a study of OX40 agonist ivuxolimab in advanced cancers. Measured with immunoSEQ multiplex PCR; TCRdb has only the in-frame clones, and not every one. The table lists some 48,000 clones, approximately 78% of them singletons. This specimen consisted of CD4+ or CD8+ T cells sorted from blood, obtained in a trial of the OX40 agonist ivuxolimab. The receptors come from an adult with an advanced solid tumor such as melanoma, head and neck, liver or kidney cancer.

The chain links TRBV2 to TRBJ2-5; D may be TRBD1 or TRBD2 (6 bases each). This CDR3 is 15 amino acids long. Germline loops: CDR1 SNHLY, CDR2 FYNNEI. Trimming cost V 3 bases and J 2 bases, with 13 bases left between them. Written as DNA, the CDR3 is TGTGCCAGCAGTGATCGGGGGCCCAAACAAGAGACCCAGTACTTC. As protein: CASSDRGPKQETQYF.

This clone was found a few times. The chain recombines TRBV5-1 with TRBJ1-2; tentative D call: TRBD1 (5 bases). Trimming pared 0 bases from V and 8 bases from J, leaving 8 bases between. There are 12 residues in the CDR3. The germline V gene encodes CDR1 SGHRS and CDR2 YFSETQ. The CDR3 sequence is CASSLEQEGYTF. CDR3 DNA: TGCGCCAGCAGCTTGGAACAGGAGGGCTACACCTTC.

The chain couples TRBV5-1 to TRBJ2-1; tentative D call: TRBD1 (6 bases). CDR1 is SGHRS, CDR2 YFSETQ, per germline. The ends were cut back, 0 bases at V and 6 bases at J, with 16 bases in the middle. There are 16 residues in the CDR3. The CDR3 sequence: CASSLVLRGIGNEQFF. The CDR3 region has the DNA TGCGCCAGCAGCTTGGTTCTCAGGGGTATTGGCAATGAGCAGTTCTTC.

This clone was detected a few times. J is TRBJ1-5 and V is TRBV2, with D perhaps TRBD1 (6 bases). The length of the CDR3 is 15 residues. From germline, CDR1 is SNHLY and CDR2 FYNNEI. V dropped 5 bases and J dropped 0 bases, with 11 bases sitting between them. This CDR3 reads CASSLNRASNQPQHF. The CDR3 nucleotides read TGTGCCAGCAGTTTAAACAGGGCTAGCAATCAGCCCCAGCATTTT.

The rearrangement joins TRBV2 to TRBJ1-1, with 8 bases fitting TRBD1. With 4 bases clipped from V and 8 bases from J, the junction kept 9 bases outside the gene matches. CDR1 SNHLY and CDR2 FYNNEI come from the germline V gene. The CDR3 is 14 residues long. CDR3 in DNA: TGTGCCAGCAGTGTAGAGGACAGGGTGGGCGAAGCTTTCTTT. It translates to CASSVEDRVGEAFF.

The CDR3 loop reads CASSVTSGRSEDTQYF. The CDR3 bases are TGTGCCAGCAGTGTGACTAGCGGGAGAAGTGAAGATACGCAGTATTTT. The V gene is TRBV6-4, the J gene TRBJ2-3, with 12 positions matching TRBD2. Germline CDR1 is MRHNA and CDR2 is SNTAGT. The V gene end was trimmed by 4 bases and the J gene end by 5 bases; junction bases not matched to a gene: 7. The CDR3 length is 16 residues.

The chain combines TRBV5-4 with TRBJ2-3; TRBD1 is a possible D gene (6 bases). Trimming cost V 0 bases and J 1 base, with 9 bases left between them. Germline lookup yields CDR1 SGHNT and CDR2 YYREEE (reference sequence). This CDR3 contains 15 residues. The CDR3 here is CASSLAGAGTDTQYF. The CDR3 nucleotides read TGTGCCAGCAGCTTGGCAGGGGCCGGCACAGATACGCAGTATTTT.

This chain's CDR3 is CASSPGFEQYF. CDR3 bases: TGTGCCAGTAGCCCTGGGTTCGAGCAGTACTTC. The J gene is TRBJ2-7, the V gene TRBV19; D not resolved. The CDR3 runs to 11 residues. Trimming cost V 6 bases and J 6 bases, with 9 bases left between them. Germline V CDR1 and CDR2: LNHDA, SQIVND (reference sequence).

This clone was observed a single time. The gene calls are TRBV4-3 and TRBJ2-7; D might be TRBD2 (5 bases). The germline V gene has CDR1 LGHNA and CDR2 YSLEER. Trimming removed 4 bases from V and 0 bases from J, with 13 bases in between. The CDR3 spans 15 residues. The CDR3 protein is CASSPSAVSSYEQYF. The CDR3, as DNA: TGCGCCAGCAGCCCATCAGCGGTTAGCTCCTACGAGCAGTACTTC.

This chain connects TRBV4-1 to TRBJ2-1, with 10 bases aligning to TRBD2. The germline V gene has CDR1 MGHRA and CDR2 YSYEKL. Trimming at V came to 7 bases and at J to 3 bases, leaving 3 bases not matched to a gene. This CDR3 contains 14 residues. CDR3 DNA sequence: TGCGCCAGCACTAGCGGGGGTTACTACAATGAGCAGTTCTTC. It is translated as CASTSGGYYNEQFF.

The chain recombines TRBV21-1 with TRBJ2-7; TRBD2 reflects the table's D call only, with no check against the DNA. TRBV21-1 counts as a pseudogene. This CDR3 contains 14 residues. The CDR3 DNA sequence: TGTGCCAGCACCCGAGGGAGGGTCTGCTACGGGCAGTACTTC. Protein product: CASTRGRVCYGQYF.

The rearrangement joins TRBV5-1 to TRBJ2-7, with TRBD2 as a possible D gene (6 bases). V lost 2 bases and J lost 5, with 14 bases in between. Germline assignment: CDR1 SGHRS and CDR2 YFSETQ. CDR3 length: 14 amino acids. CDR3 in amino acids: CASSFLGGVDEQYF. Here the CDR3 DNA reads TGCGCCAGCAGCTTCCTCGGGGGAGTAGACGAGCAGTACTTC.

In DNA, the CDR3 is TGTGCCAGCAGCTTAGAATTGGGTTCTGGCACCGGGGAGCTGTTTTTT. Amino acids: CASSLELGSGTGELFF. The chain uses TRBV11-2 and TRBJ2-2; no clear D gene. Germline V CDR1 and CDR2: SGHAT, FQNNGV. V gave up 0 bases and J gave up 4 bases, with 12 bases separating them. CDR3 length: 16 amino acids.

This sequence joins TRBV7-9 and TRBJ1-4; the match to TRBD1 covers 7 bases. Losses at the gene ends were 5 bases for V and 8 bases for J; bases not matched to a gene: 5. The germline V gene has CDR1 SEHNR and CDR2 FQNEAQ (reference sequence). The CDR3 is 13 amino acids. The CDR3: CASSLGQVEKLFF. CDR3 coding DNA: TGTGCCAGCAGCCTAGGACAGGTGGAAAAACTGTTTTTT. Based on the CDR3 plus reference TRBV7-9 and TRBJ1-4, the full variable domain is DTGVSQNPRHKITKRGQNVTFRCDPISEHNRLYWYRQTLGQGPEFLTYFQNEAQLEKSRLLSDRFSAERPKGSFSTLEIQRTEQGDSAMYLCASSLGQVEKLFFGSGTQLSVL.

This chain links TRBV6-6 with TRBJ2-3; 9 nucleotides line up with TRBD1. Germline V lookup: CDR1 MNHNY, CDR2 SVGAGI (reference sequence). With V trimmed by 7 bases and J by 2 bases, 10 bases remained unmatched. The CDR3 has 16 residues. The CDR3 region has the DNA TGTGCCAGCATTAACGCCCGGGACAGGGACACAGATACGCAGTATTTT. It translates to CASINARDRDTDTQYF.

V gene TRBV7-8 combines with J gene TRBJ2-6, with 9 bases matching TRBD2. Germline V CDR1 and CDR2: SGHVS, FQNEAQ. The CDR3 is 19 residues long. Trimming removed 2 bases from V and 4 bases from J; junction bases left unmatched: 12. This CDR3 reads CASSLWARLADGGANVLTF. CDR3 nucleotide sequence: TGTGCCAGCAGCTTATGGGCCAGACTAGCGGACGGAGGGGCCAACGTCCTGACTTTC.

The rearrangement joins TRBV5-4 to TRBJ1-6, with 10 bases lining up with TRBD1. V shed 5 bases and J 8 bases; nucleotides not matched to a gene: 13. The CDR3 loop spans 17 amino acids. Germline assignment: CDR1 SGHNT and CDR2 YYREEE (reference sequence). CDR3 loop: CASSRWVRGTGDSPLHF. In nucleotides, the CDR3 is TGTGCCAGCAGTCGGTGGGTCCGGGGGACAGGGGATTCACCCCTCCACTTT.

The chain joins TRBV10-2 to TRBJ2-7, with D unclear. Germline V lookup: CDR1 WSHSY, CDR2 SAAADI. This CDR3 comprises 14 residues. Deletions cut 1 base from V and 0 bases from J, with 7 bases between. The CDR3 DNA is TGCGCCAGCAGTGAGTTTCCGGGCTCCTACGAGCAGTACTTC. This codes for CASSEFPGSYEQYF.